This entry lists 23 T cell receptor beta chains sequenced from one sample in a study of metastatic and nonmetastatic thyroid tumors. TCRdb re-called clones from the PCR reads using MiXCR. The top ten clones hold roughly 25% of a sample with roughly 14,000 clones, 30% to 35% of them seen once. Every patient underwent thyroid surgery untreated. The source material was tumor tissue. These receptors were taken from a female donor with papillary thyroid cancer or a benign thyroid nodule (not recorded which). Some clones in this sample may be carry-over from other donors' samples.

The rearrangement links TRBV4-2 to TRBJ2-7; maybe TRBD2 (6 bases). CDR1 is LGHNA and CDR2 is YNFKEQ in the germline V gene. The CDR3 spans 14 residues. V was trimmed by 1 base and J by 5 bases, leaving 12 bases between them. The CDR3 here is CASSQGLEGNEQYF. The CDR3 nucleotides read TGTGCCAGCAGCCAAGGACTAGAAGGCAACGAGCAGTACTTC.

This rearrangement joins TRBV3-1 to TRBJ2-2; 8 nucleotides line up with TRBD2. This CDR3 is 19 amino acids long. V shed 7 bases and J 5 bases; nucleotides not matched to a gene: 21. The V gene's germline CDR1 is LGHDT and CDR2 YNNKEL (reference sequence). In DNA, the CDR3 is TGTGCCAGCACCATGCATGGGATAGCGGGATCAGGGGAAACCGGGGAGCTGTTTTTT. It translates to CASTMHGIAGSGETGELFF.

The rearrangement uses TRBV5-1 and TRBJ1-1; D gene ambiguous. Germline assignment: CDR1 SGHRS and CDR2 YFSETQ. V shed 0 bases and J shed 0 bases, with 6 bases lying between them. The CDR3 length is 14 residues. CDR3 sequence reads: CASSLGSMNTEAFF. CDR3 nucleotides: TGCGCCAGCAGCTTGGGCAGCATGAACACTGAAGCTTTCTTT. Full variable domain (outside the CDR3, taken from reference TRBV5-1 and TRBJ1-1): KAGVTQTPRYLIKTRGQQVTLSCSPISGHRSVSWYQQTPGQGLQFLFEYFSETQRNKGNFPGRFSGRQFSNSRSEMNVSTLELGDSALYLCASSLGSMNTEAFFGQGTRLTVV.

By share, this clone counts as medium-sized. J is TRBJ2-7 and V is TRBV7-2; TRBD2 is a possible D gene (6 bases). V gave up 5 bases and J gave up 2 bases, with 16 bases separating them. The germline gives CDR1 SGHTA, CDR2 FQGNSA. The CDR3 is 15 residues long. CDR3 sequence (DNA): TGTGCCAGCAGCCTATCCTTCGGGAGAGCCTACGAGCAGTACTTC. Its translation: CASSLSFGRAYEQYF.

This clone occurred many times. The chain links TRBV11-2 to TRBJ1-1, with D perhaps matching TRBD1 (6 bases). With 4 bases removed from V and 3 bases from J, the gap between germline ends came to 12 bases. The CDR3 has 14 amino acids. The germline V gene encodes CDR1 SGHAT and CDR2 FQNNGV. CDR3 protein: CASSSTDSYTEAFF. For the CDR3, the DNA is TGTGCCAGCAGCTCCACGGACAGTTACACTGAAGCTTTCTTT.

DNA for the CDR3: TGTGCCAGCAGCTGCCTCGGACTAGCAGGCACAGATACGCAGTATTTT. Amino acid sequence: CASSCLGLAGTDTQYF. The chain uses TRBV7-6 and TRBJ2-3, with TRBD2 matching 8 bases. V gave up 4 bases and J gave up 1 base; unmatched junction bases: 7. The CDR3 sequence is 16 residues long. The germline V gene has CDR1 SGHVS and CDR2 FNYEAQ.

V and J are TRBV27 and TRBJ2-5; no firm D call. The germline V gene encodes CDR1 MNHEY and CDR2 SMNVEV (reference sequence). Trimming took 6 bases from V and 5 from J, leaving 16 bases between them. The CDR3 spans 14 residues. The CDR3 DNA sequence: TGTGCCAGCAGCCGCCGGGCTGGGCGGGAGACCCAGTACTTC. It specifies CASSRRAGRETQYF.

This rearrangement joins TRBV11-2 to TRBJ2-7; TRBD1 matches 7 bases. This CDR3 contains 17 residues. Germline V lookup: CDR1 SGHAT, CDR2 FQNNGV. Trimming cost V 4 bases and J 2 bases; bases outside gene matches: 14. CDR3 loop: CASSSLKNRGSPYEQYF. In DNA, the CDR3 is TGTGCCAGCAGCTCGCTGAAAAACAGGGGCTCCCCCTACGAGCAGTACTTC.

The genes are TRBV5-1 and TRBJ2-7; D is undetermined. Germline V lookup: CDR1 SGHRS, CDR2 YFSETQ. This CDR3 comprises 13 residues. V shed 0 bases and J shed 0 bases, with 4 bases lying between them. CDR3 nucleotides: TGCGCCAGCAGCTTGGTGGGCTCCTACGAGCAGTACTTC. It specifies CASSLVGSYEQYF.

The J gene is TRBJ2-7, the V gene TRBV28, with 12 bases identical to TRBD1. The germline gives CDR1 MDHEN, CDR2 SYDVKM. V shed 3 bases, J shed 3 bases, and the junction held 6 bases outside the gene matches. The CDR3 runs 16 residues. The CDR3 region has the DNA TGTGCCAGCAGTTTGGGACAGGGGGCGGGCCACTACGAGCAGTACTTC. Protein: CASSLGQGAGHYEQYF.

This clone is labeled medium-sized. The chain uses TRBV24-1 and TRBJ2-7, with no clear D. The V gene's germline CDR1 is KGHDR and CDR2 SFDVKD. The CDR3 sequence is 12 residues long. The V end lost 5 bases, the J end lost 0 bases, and 4 bases lay between the germline ends. CDR3 protein: CATSAGSYEQYF. CDR3 DNA sequence: TGTGCCACCAGTGCCGGCTCCTACGAGCAGTACTTC.

V is TRBV27 and J is TRBJ2-1, with D perhaps TRBD1 or TRBD2 (5 bases each). The V end was cut by 5 bases, the J end by 11 bases, with 16 bases between. Germline CDR1 is MNHEY and CDR2 is SMNVEV (reference sequence). This CDR3 spans 13 amino acids. CDR3 DNA: TGTGCCAGCAGTCCCGGGGCAGCACGGCAGCAGTTCTTC. Amino acid sequence: CASSPGAARQQFF.

This clone has a count of ten or more. The sample holds other DNA sequences that translate to the same CDR3. The chain has TRBV20-1 and TRBJ2-5, with 11 bases that match TRBD1. This CDR3 spans 12 amino acids. Germline V gives CDR1 DFQATT, CDR2 SNEGSKA (reference sequence). The CDR3 spells CRADRGPGTQYF. CDR3 in DNA: TGCAGGGCGGACAGGGGGCCAGGGACCCAGTACTTC.

The chain combines TRBV5-1 with TRBJ2-7, with D perhaps assigned TRBD1 or TRBD2 (5 bases each). CDR3 length: 14 residues. Germline values: CDR1 SGHRS, CDR2 YFSETQ. Trimming pared 4 bases from V and 3 bases from J, leaving 14 bases between. The CDR3 sequence is CASSPGTANYEQYF. The CDR3 nucleotides read TGCGCCAGCAGCCCCGGGACCGCGAACTACGAGCAGTACTTC.

The genes are TRBV20-1 and TRBJ2-5; 7 bases align to TRBD2. Germline V gene sequence: CDR1 DFQATT, CDR2 SNEGSKA (reference sequence). The CDR3 consists of 15 residues. Losses at the gene ends were 0 bases for V and 0 bases for J; bases not matched to a gene: 4. Here the CDR3 reads CSARDAAGNQETQYF. CDR3 bases: TGCAGTGCTAGAGATGCAGCGGGGAACCAAGAGACCCAGTACTTC.

This clone was counted at least ten times. The rearrangement uses TRBV6-1 and TRBJ2-5, with TRBD1 as a possible D gene (8 bases). Trimming cost V 5 bases and J 2 bases, with 15 bases left between them. This CDR3 has 15 amino acids. CDR1 and CDR2 (germline): MNHNS, SASEGT. This chain's CDR3 is CASSNRGGHQETQYF. DNA of the CDR3: TGTGCCAGCAGTAACAGGGGGGGGCATCAAGAGACCCAGTACTTC.

This clone was observed once. This chain uses TRBV20-1 with TRBJ2-7, with 9 positions matching TRBD2. The CDR3 length is 15 residues. V lost 7 bases and J lost 6; bases outside the gene matches: 16. CDR1 and CDR2 from the germline V gene are DFQATT and SNEGSKA (reference sequence). CDR3 in amino acids: CSVTGLAGGPLEQYF. The CDR3 nucleotides are TGCAGTGTCACGGGACTAGCTGGAGGCCCCCTCGAGCAGTACTTC.

This clone was detected ten times or more. The chain combines TRBV3-1 with TRBJ2-4; 13 positions agree with TRBD2. Looked up from germline, CDR1 is LGHDT and CDR2 is YNNKEL (reference sequence). V trimming: 4 bases; J trimming: 0 bases; junction bases outside the gene matches: 6. This CDR3 spans 18 amino acids. In DNA, the CDR3 is TGTGCCAGCAGCCTCCGGACTAGCGGGAGTCTAGCCAAAAACATTCAGTACTTC. Encoded protein: CASSLRTSGSLAKNIQYF.

This clone was counted at least ten times. The V and J genes are TRBV11-2 and TRBJ2-5; D could derive from TRBD1 or TRBD2 (7 bases each). Trimming took off 3 bases at V and 5 bases at J, with 16 bases between the two ends. The CDR3 extends over 15 amino acids. Germline V CDR1 and CDR2: SGHAT, FQNNGV. The CDR3 DNA follows: TGTGCCAGCAGCTTGCGACAGGGAGGGGGTGAGACCCAGTACTTC. This encodes CASSLRQGGGETQYF.

The chain carries TRBV9 and TRBJ1-1; TRBD1 is a possible D gene (5 bases). The CDR3 spans 13 residues. Per the germline V gene, CDR1 is SGDLS and CDR2 is YYNGEE. Trimming took off 0 bases at V and 5 bases at J, with 8 bases between the two ends. The CDR3 DNA follows: TGTGCCAGCAGCGTAGAGGGGAAAACTGAAGCTTTCTTT. This sequence encodes CASSVEGKTEAFF.

The sample holds a few counts of this clone. The chain joins TRBV28 to TRBJ2-7, with unresolved D. The CDR3 is 13 amino acids. CDR1 is MDHEN, CDR2 SYDVKM, per germline. Trimming pared 2 bases from V and 3 bases from J, leaving 8 bases between. The CDR3 reads CASSLKLYYEQYV. The CDR3 region has the DNA TGTGCCAGCAGTTTAAAACTTTACTACGAGCAGTACGTC.

This clone was picked up one time. CDR3 sequence reads: CASSVSLRRGQGASGNTIYF. For the CDR3, the DNA is TGTGCCAGCAGCGTCAGCCTTCGGCGCGGACAGGGGGCCTCTGGAAACACCATATATTTT. The rearrangement joins TRBV9 to TRBJ1-3; 11 bases are shared with TRBD1. Germline CDR1 SGDLS, CDR2 YYNGEE. J gave up 0 bases and V 2 bases, and 13 bases lay outside the gene matches. The CDR3 contains 20 residues.

At least ten counts were recorded for this clone. Different DNA sequences within this sample yield the same CDR3. V usage is TRBV6-1 and J usage is TRBJ1-5; TRBD1 might be the D (6 bases). This CDR3 is 15 amino acids long. Germline V lookup: CDR1 MNHNS, CDR2 SASEGT. V lost 7 bases to trimming and J lost 0 bases, with 13 bases between them. The CDR3 DNA is TGTGCCAGCAACCGACAGGAAGATAGCAATCAGCCCCAGCATTTT. Protein: CASNRQEDSNQPQHF.